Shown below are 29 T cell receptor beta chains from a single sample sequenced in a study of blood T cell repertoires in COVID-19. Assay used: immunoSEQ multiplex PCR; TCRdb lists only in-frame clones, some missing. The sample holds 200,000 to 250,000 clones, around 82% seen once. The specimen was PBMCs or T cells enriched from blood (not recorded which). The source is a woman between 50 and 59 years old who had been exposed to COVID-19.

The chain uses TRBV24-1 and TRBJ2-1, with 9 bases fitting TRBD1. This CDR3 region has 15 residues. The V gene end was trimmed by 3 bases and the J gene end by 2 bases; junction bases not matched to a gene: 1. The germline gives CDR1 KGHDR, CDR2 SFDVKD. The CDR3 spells CATSDRQGAYNEQFF. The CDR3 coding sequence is TGTGCCACCAGTGATCGACAGGGGGCCTACAATGAGCAGTTCTTC.

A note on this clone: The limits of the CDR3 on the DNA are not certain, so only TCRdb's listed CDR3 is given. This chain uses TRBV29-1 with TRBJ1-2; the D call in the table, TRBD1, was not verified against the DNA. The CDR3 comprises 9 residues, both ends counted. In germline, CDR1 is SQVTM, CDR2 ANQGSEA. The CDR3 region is CSVGMGNVF.

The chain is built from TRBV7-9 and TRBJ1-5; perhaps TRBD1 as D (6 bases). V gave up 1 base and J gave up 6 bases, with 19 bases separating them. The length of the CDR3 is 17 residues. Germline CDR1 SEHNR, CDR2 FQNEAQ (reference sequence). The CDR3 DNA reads TGTGCCAGCAGCTTAGGAGGGCTAACAGGGCTCGGTCAGCCCCAGCATTTT. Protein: CASSLGGLTGLGQPQHF.

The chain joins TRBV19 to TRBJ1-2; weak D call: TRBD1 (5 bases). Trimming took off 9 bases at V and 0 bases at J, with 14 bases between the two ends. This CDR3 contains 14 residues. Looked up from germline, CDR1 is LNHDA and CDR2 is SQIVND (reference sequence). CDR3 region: CASAETVSNYGYTF. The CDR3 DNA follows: TGTGCCAGCGCGGAGACAGTTTCTAACTATGGCTACACCTTC.

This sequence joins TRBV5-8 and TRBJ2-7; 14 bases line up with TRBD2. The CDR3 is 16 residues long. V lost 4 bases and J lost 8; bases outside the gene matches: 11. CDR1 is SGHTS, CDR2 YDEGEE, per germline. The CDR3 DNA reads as TGTGCCAGCAGCCTAGGACTAGCGGGGGGCACTACGAAGCAGTACTTC. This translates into CASSLGLAGGTTKQYF.

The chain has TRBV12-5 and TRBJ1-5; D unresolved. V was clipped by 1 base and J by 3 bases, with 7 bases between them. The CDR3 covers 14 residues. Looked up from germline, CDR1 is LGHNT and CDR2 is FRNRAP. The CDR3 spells CASGLGLNNQPQHF. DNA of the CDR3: TGTGCTAGTGGTTTGGGACTCAACAATCAGCCCCAGCATTTT.

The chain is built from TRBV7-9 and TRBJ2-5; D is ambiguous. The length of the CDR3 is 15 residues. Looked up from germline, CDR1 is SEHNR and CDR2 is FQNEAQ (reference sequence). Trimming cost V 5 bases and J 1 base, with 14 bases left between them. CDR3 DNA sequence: TGTGCCAGCAGCCAACCGACAAGTATCCAAGAGACCCAGTACTTC. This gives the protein CASSQPTSIQETQYF.

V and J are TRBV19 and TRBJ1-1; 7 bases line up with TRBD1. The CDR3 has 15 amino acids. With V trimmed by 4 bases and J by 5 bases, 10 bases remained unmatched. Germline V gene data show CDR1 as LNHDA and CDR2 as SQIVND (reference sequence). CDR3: CASSTLTGLGTEAFF. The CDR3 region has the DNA TGTGCCAGTAGTACATTGACAGGGTTAGGGACTGAAGCTTTCTTT.

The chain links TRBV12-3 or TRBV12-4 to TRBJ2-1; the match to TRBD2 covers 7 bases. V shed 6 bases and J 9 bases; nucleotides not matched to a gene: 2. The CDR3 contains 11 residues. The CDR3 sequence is CASRRGSEQFF. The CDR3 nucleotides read TGTGCCAGCAGGCGGGGGAGTGAGCAGTTCTTC.

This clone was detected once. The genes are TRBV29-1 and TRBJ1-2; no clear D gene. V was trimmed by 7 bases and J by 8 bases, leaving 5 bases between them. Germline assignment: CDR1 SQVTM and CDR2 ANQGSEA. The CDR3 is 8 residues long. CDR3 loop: CSGEGYTF. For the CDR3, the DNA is TGCAGCGGCGAAGGCTACACCTTC.

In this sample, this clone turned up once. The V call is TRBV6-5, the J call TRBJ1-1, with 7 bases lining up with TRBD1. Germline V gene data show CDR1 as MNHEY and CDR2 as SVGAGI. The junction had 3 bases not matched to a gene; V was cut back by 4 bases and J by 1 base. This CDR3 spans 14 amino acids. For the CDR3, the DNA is TGTGCCAGCAGTTTAACAGGGGCGAACACTGAAGCTTTCTTT. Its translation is CASSLTGANTEAFF.

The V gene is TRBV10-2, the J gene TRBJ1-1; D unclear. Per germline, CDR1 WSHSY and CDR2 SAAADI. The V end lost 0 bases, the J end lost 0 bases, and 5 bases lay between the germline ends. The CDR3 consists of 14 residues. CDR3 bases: TGCGCCAGCAGTGAGTCGACTATGAACACTGAAGCTTTCTTT. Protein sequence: CASSESTMNTEAFF.

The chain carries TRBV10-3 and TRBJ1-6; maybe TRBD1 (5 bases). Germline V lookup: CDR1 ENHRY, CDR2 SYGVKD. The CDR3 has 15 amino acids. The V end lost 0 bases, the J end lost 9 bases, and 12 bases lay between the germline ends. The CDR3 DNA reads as TGTGCCATCAGTGAGTCGAGTGGGGGGAGTTCACCCCTCCACTTT. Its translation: CAISESSGGSSPLHF.

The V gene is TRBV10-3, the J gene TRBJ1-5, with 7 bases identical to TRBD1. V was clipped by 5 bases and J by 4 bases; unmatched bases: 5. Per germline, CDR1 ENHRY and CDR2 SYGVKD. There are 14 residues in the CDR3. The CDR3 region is CAISTGTENQPQHF. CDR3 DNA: TGTGCCATCAGTACCGGGACAGAGAATCAGCCCCAGCATTTT.

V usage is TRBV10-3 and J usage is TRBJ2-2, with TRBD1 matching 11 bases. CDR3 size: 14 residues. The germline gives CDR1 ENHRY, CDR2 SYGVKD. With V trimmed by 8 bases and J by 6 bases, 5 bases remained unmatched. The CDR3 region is CAIGDRGSAGELFF. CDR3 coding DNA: TGTGCCATCGGGGACAGGGGGTCTGCCGGGGAGCTGTTTTTT.

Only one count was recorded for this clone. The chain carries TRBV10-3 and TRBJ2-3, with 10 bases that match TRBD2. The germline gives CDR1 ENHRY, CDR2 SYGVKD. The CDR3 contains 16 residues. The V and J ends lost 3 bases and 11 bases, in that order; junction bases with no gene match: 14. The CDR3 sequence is CAISESGGAGRNGQYF. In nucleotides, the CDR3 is TGTGCCATCAGTGAAAGCGGGGGGGCCGGGAGGAATGGGCAGTATTTT.

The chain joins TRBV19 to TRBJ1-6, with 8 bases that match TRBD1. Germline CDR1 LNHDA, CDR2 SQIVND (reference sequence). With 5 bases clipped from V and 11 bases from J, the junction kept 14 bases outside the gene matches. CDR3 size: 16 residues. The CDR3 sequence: CASSWTGSRTGAPLHF. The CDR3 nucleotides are TGTGCCAGTAGTTGGACAGGGAGCAGGACTGGCGCACCCCTCCACTTT.

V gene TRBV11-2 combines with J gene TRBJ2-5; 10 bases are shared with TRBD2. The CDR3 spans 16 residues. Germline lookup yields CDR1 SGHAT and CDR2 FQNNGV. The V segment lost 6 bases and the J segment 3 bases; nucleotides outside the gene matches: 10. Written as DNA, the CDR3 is TGTGCCAGCAGTTCCCACGGGCTAGCGGGGGAAGAGACCCAGTACTTC. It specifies CASSSHGLAGEETQYF.

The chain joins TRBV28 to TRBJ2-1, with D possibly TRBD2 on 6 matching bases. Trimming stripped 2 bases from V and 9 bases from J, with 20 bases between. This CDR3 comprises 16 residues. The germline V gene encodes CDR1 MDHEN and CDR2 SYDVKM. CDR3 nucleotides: TGTGCCAGCAGTTTAACCTTTAGCGGCCTCGGGGCTGAGCAGTTCTTC. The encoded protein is CASSLTFSGLGAEQFF.

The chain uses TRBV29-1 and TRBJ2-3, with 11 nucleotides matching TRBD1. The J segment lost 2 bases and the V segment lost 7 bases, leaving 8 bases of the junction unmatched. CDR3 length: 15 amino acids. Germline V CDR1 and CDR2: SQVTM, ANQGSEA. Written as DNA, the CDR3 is TGCAGCGCCCGGGACAGGGGGGGGCCCACAGATACGCAGTATTTT. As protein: CSARDRGGPTDTQYF.

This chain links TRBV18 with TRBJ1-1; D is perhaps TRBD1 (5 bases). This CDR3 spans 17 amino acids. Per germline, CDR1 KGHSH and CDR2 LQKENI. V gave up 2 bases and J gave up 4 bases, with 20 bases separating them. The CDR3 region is CASSPTPAGGLGTEAFF. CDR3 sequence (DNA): TGTGCCAGCTCACCAACGCCAGCCGGGGGTTTGGGCACTGAAGCTTTCTTT.

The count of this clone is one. This chain's CDR3 is CASSSKGTKSAYEQYF. Here the CDR3 DNA reads TGTGCCAGCAGCTCGAAAGGGACAAAATCGGCCTACGAGCAGTACTTC. The rearrangement joins TRBV7-2 to TRBJ2-7; D might be TRBD1 (6 bases). There are 16 residues in the CDR3. Germline lookup yields CDR1 SGHTA and CDR2 FQGNSA. Trimming shortened V by 4 bases and J by 2 bases, and 18 bases separated the two germline ends.

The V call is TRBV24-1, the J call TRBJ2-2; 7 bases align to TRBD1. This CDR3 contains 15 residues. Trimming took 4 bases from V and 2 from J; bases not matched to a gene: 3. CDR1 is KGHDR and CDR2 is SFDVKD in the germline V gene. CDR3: CATSETGRNTGELFF. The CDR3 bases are TGTGCCACCAGTGAGACAGGGCGAAACACCGGGGAGCTGTTTTTT.

The CDR3 coding sequence is TGTGCCAGCAGTTACCGCTTTCCGGGACAGGGGGCCACTGAAGCTTTCTTT. As protein: CASSYRFPGQGATEAFF. This chain links TRBV6-2 or TRBV6-3 with TRBJ1-1; 12 positions agree with TRBD1. Germline V gene lookup returns CDR1 MNHEY and CDR2 SVGEGT. This CDR3 has 17 residues. Unmatched junction bases numbered 8, after V lost 2 bases and J lost 4 bases.

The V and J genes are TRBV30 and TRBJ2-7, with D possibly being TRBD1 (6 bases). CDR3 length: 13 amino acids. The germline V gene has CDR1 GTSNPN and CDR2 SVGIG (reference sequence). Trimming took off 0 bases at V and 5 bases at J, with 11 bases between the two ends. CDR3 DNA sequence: TGTGCCTGGAGTGTACACAGGGCCAACGAGCAGTACTTC. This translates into CAWSVHRANEQYF.

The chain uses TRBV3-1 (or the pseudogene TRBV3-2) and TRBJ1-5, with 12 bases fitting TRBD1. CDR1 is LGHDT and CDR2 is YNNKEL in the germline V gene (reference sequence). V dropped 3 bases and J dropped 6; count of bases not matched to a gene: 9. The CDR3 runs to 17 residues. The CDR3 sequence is CASSHGDGTGGIQPQHF. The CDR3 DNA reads TGTGCCAGCAGCCATGGCGACGGGACAGGGGGCATTCAGCCCCAGCATTTT.

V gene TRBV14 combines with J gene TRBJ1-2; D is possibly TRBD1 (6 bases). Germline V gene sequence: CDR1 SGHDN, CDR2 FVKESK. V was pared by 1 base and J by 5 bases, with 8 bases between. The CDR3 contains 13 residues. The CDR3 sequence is CASSQGTAYGYTF. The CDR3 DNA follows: TGTGCCAGCAGCCAAGGGACAGCTTATGGCTACACCTTC.

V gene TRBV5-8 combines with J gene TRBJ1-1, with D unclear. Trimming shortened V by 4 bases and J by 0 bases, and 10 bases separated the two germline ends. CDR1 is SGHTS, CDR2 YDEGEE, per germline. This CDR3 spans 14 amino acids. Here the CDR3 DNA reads TGTGCCAGCAGCCCCATAGGAGTGAACACTGAAGCTTTCTTT. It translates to CASSPIGVNTEAFF.

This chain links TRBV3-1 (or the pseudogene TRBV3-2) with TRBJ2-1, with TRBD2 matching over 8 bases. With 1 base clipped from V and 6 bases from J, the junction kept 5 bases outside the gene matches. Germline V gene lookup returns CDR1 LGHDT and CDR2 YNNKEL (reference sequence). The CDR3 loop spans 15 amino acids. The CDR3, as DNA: TGTGCCAGCAGCCAAGCAGCCGGGGGGGGCAATGAGCAGTTCTTC. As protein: CASSQAAGGGNEQFF.